The rows below give T cell receptor beta chains drawn from one sample of a study of cytomegalovirus exposure and HLA in healthy donors. Sequenced by immunoSEQ multiplex PCR; TCRdb stores in-frame clones only, minus some. The sample has tens of thousands of clones, 95% to 97% seen once. Sequenced: PBMCs. The receptor set was obtained from a man aged 18 to 30 in good health and CMV-seronegative. The CDR3 runs from the conserved cysteine through the conserved F or W. The D gene is left open where the match is weak.

TRBV6-1	-	TRBJ2-1	CASRRDSSSYNEQFF	TGTGCCAGCAGGAGGGACTCTAGCTCCTACAATGAGCAGTTCTTC
TRBV10-3	TRBD1	TRBJ2-7	CAISVRQGAAYEQYF	TGTGCCATCAGTGTAAGGCAGGGGGCCGCCTACGAGCAGTACTTC
TRBV6-1	TRBD1	TRBJ1-5	CASSEGTGGNQPQHF	TGTGCCAGCAGTGAAGGGACAGGGGGCAATCAGCCCCAGCATTTT
TRBV27	-	TRBJ2-6	CASKEGGSSGANVLTF	TGTGCCAGCAAGGAGGGGGGGTCCTCTGGGGCCAACGTCCTGACTTTC
TRBV11-1	TRBD1	TRBJ1-2	CASSSGQEYIDYTF	TGTGCCAGCAGCTCGGGACAGGAATATATAGACTACACCTTC
TRBV11-2	-	TRBJ1-1	CASRNVRQQNTEAFF	TGTGCCAGCAGAAACGTAAGACAGCAGAACACTGAAGCTTTCTTT
TRBV4-1	TRBD1	TRBJ1-3	CASSQDLGQGNTIYF	TGCGCCAGCAGCCAAGATTTGGGACAGGGAAACACCATATATTTT
TRBV30	-	TRBJ2-3	CAWNREPTDTQYF	TGTGCCTGGAACAGGGAACCCACAGATACGCAGTATTTT
TRBV6-1	-	TRBJ2-7	CASSESTHLPYEQYF	TGTGCCAGCAGTGAATCGACACACTTACCCTACGAGCAGTACTTC
TRBV27	-	TRBJ1-6	CASSLVQNVRNSPLHF	TGTGCCAGCAGTTTAGTACAGAACGTCAGGAATTCACCCCTCCACTTT
TRBV5-4	-	TRBJ1-1	CASSLAQGTSTEAFF	TGTGCCAGCAGCTTGGCTCAGGGGACGAGCACTGAAGCTTTCTTT
TRBV19	TRBD2	TRBJ2-1	CASSLLAGIYNEQFF	TGTGCCAGTAGTCTTCTAGCGGGGATTTACAATGAGCAGTTCTTC
TRBV11-3	TRBD2	TRBJ2-1	CASSFRAGGPLMNEQFF	TGTGCCAGCAGCTTTAGGGCGGGAGGGCCATTAATGAATGAGCAGTTCTTC
TRBV2	-	TRBJ1-2	CASSEGGTGYTF	TGTGCCAGCAGTGAGGGAGGGACTGGCTACACCTTC
TRBV5-1	TRBD2	TRBJ2-3	CASTFAPGLAGGTDTQYF	TGCGCCAGCACCTTTGCCCCGGGACTAGCGGGAGGCACAGATACGCAGTATTTT
TRBV19	-	TRBJ1-2	CATLSGGYGYTF	TGTGCCACCCTTTCGGGGGGATATGGCTACACCTTC
TRBV19	-	TRBJ1-1	CASSTDRWTEAFF	TGTGCCAGTAGCACCGACAGATGGACTGAAGCTTTCTTT